These T cell receptor beta chains were read from a single sample in a study of molecular identifiers for immune sequencing clone quantification. TCRdb passed the PCR reads through MiXCR, listing each CDR3 protein once. The data hold 40,000 to 65,000 distinct CDR3 sequences, with roughly 38% observed a single time. The material sequenced was naive CD8+ T cells from blood, with Jurkat cell RNA spiked in. Receptors originate from a human donor in good health. Some libraries in this study had Jurkat cell RNA spiked in. Each CDR3 is given with its conserved first and last residue. A D gene is named only where the DNA matches it firmly. Not every row has a clone size; where given, it reads once, few, many or a size class.

J | D | size | V | DNA | CDR3
TRBJ2-7 | - | - | TRBV5-6 | TGTGCCAGCAGCTTGGGACTAGATACCTACGAGCAGTACTTC | CASSLGLDTYEQYF
TRBJ1-5 | TRBD1 | - | TRBV13 | TGTGCCAGCAGCTACGGGACAGAAACTAATCAGCCCCAGCATTTT | CASSYGTETNQPQHF
TRBJ2-7 | - | many | TRBV7-2 | TGTGCCAGCAGCTTATGGGGGGGCCCGGACGAGCAGTACTTC | CASSLWGGPDEQYF
TRBJ2-2 | TRBD1 | once | TRBV28 | TGTGCCAGCAGTTTTCGTCCAGGGGGATTGTACGGGGAGCTGTTATTT | CASSFRPGGLYGELLF
TRBJ1-1 | - | - | TRBV5-1 | TGCGCCAGCAGCCCACCAGTGGGGGGCGTGAGGGGGGACACTGAAGCTTTCTTT | CASSPPVGGVRGDTEAFF
TRBJ2-5 | TRBD1 | many | TRBV12-3/TRBV12-4 | TGTGCCAGCACCCGGGGGACAGGGCTCGGGTACCAAGAGACCCAGTACTTC | CASTRGTGLGYQETQYF
TRBJ2-7 | TRBD1 | many | TRBV28 | TGTGCCAGCAGTACTACAGGGGACCACGAGCAGTACTTC | CASSTTGDHEQYF
TRBJ2-2 | TRBD2 | - | TRBV6-1 | TGTGCCAGCAGTGAATTTCTAGCGGGAGTTCCGAACACCGGGGAGCTGTTTTTT | CASSEFLAGVPNTGELFF
TRBJ2-7 | TRBD2 | many | TRBV29-1 | TGCAGCGCAGGGACGGGGGGGACCTACGAGCAGTACTTC | CSAGTGGTYEQYF
TRBJ2-1 | TRBD1 | few | TRBV27 | TGTGCCAGCAGTGACAGGGGTAATGAGCAGTTCTTC | CASSDRGNEQFF
TRBJ1-1 | - | many | TRBV19 | TGTGCCAGCCTGGCCGGGCACTTGAACACTGAAGCTTTCTTT | CASLAGHLNTEAFF
TRBJ2-3 | TRBD2 | - | TRBV7-9 | TGTGCCAGCACCGCGGCTAGCGGGAGGATCGGGGATACGCAGTATTTT | CASTAASGRIGDTQYF
TRBJ2-5 | - | - | TRBV9 | TGTGCCAGCAGCGTCGAGGGGCTAGTCCTTGAGACCCAGTACTTC | CASSVEGLVLETQYF
TRBJ2-5 | - | - | TRBV11-2 | TGTGCCAGCAGCTTAGAGGCCGGGCGAACCCAAGAGACCCAGTGCTTC | CASSLEAGRTQETQCF
TRBJ2-3 | - | - | TRBV28 | TGTGCCAGCAGTTTGGGGGCAACGCAGTATTTT | CASSLGATQYF
TRBJ1-5 | - | many | TRBV28 | TGTGCCAGCAGTTATGGTCAGCCCCAGCATTTT | CASSYGQPQHF
TRBJ2-7 | TRBD1 | once | TRBV4-1 | TGCGCCAGCAGCCAAGATATGGGACAGTGGGTCGAGCAGTACTTC | CASSQDMGQWVEQYF
TRBJ2-3 | - | many | TRBV6-5 | TGTGCCAGCAGTTACGAAAGGGAAACAGATACGCAGTATTTT | CASSYERETDTQYF
TRBJ2-1 | TRBD2 | - | TRBV27 | TGTGCCAGCAGTCCCCTTACGGGAGGCCCCTACAATGAGCAGTTCTTC | CASSPLTGGPYNEQFF
TRBJ2-7 | TRBD2 | - | TRBV12-3/TRBV12-4 | TGTGCCAGCAGTTTAGCGGGACTAGCTGAGCAGTACTTC | CASSLAGLAEQYF
TRBJ1-1 | TRBD1 | - | TRBV20-1 | TGCAGTGCCTGGACAGGGGGTAGCGAAGGCACTGAAGCTTTCTTT | CSAWTGGSEGTEAFF
TRBJ2-7 | TRBD1 | many | TRBV28 | TGTGCCAGCAGTCCAGGACAGGGAGGCTACGAGCAGTACTTC | CASSPGQGGYEQYF
TRBJ1-1 | TRBD1 | few | TRBV2 | TGTGCCAGCAGTTCGACAGGGCGGGACACTGAAGCTTTCTTT | CASSSTGRDTEAFF
TRBJ2-2 | - | - | TRBV4-1 | TGCGCCAGCAGCCGGAGGTCCGGGGAGCTGTTTTTT | CASSRRSGELFF
TRBJ2-1 | - | - | TRBV6-6 | TGTGCCAGCAGTTACTCGAGCTCCTACAATGAGCAGTTCTTC | CASSYSSSYNEQFF
TRBJ2-7 | TRBD1 | many | TRBV2 | TGTGCCAGCAGGGACAGGACGTACGAGCAGTACTTC | CASRDRTYEQYF
TRBJ2-5 | TRBD2 | - | TRBV4-3 | TGCGCCAGCAGCCAAGAGGGTAGCGGGCAAGAGACCCAGTACTTC | CASSQEGSGQETQYF
TRBJ2-2 | - | - | TRBV9 | TGTGCCAGCAGGGCCGGGAATGGGGAGCTGTTTTTT | CASRAGNGELFF
TRBJ2-7 | TRBD2 | few | TRBV6-5 | TGTGCCAGCAGTTACTCGATAGCGGGGGAGCAGTACTTC | CASSYSIAGEQYF
TRBJ2-1 | - | few | TRBV11-2 | TGTGCCAGCAGCTTATTGCCGGGAGTTGGTGAGCAGTTCTTC | CASSLLPGVGEQFF
TRBJ2-3 | TRBD2 | few | TRBV12-3/TRBV12-4 | TGTGCCAGCAGTTTACCTAGCGGGGCCGATACGCAGTATTTT | CASSLPSGADTQYF